The 13 T cell receptor beta chains below all came from one sample that was sequenced in a study of blood T cell repertoires in COVID-19. Clones were sequenced by immunoSEQ multiplex PCR, and TCRdb holds only the in-frame ones, with some missing. Of around 150,000 clones in the sample, roughly four fifths were seen once. The material sequenced was peripheral blood. The receptors here all came from a human donor in a cohort sampled during active COVID-19.

The chain is built from TRBV3-1 (or the pseudogene TRBV3-2) and TRBJ2-5; TRBD2 aligns across 10 bases. This CDR3 is 18 amino acids long. Germline loops: CDR1 LGHDT, CDR2 YNNKEL (reference sequence). With 2 bases clipped from V and 5 bases from J, the junction kept 14 bases outside the gene matches. The CDR3 protein is CASSQREASGGPWETQYF. DNA of the CDR3: TGTGCCAGCAGCCAACGTGAGGCTAGCGGGGGACCATGGGAGACCCAGTACTTC.

The rearrangement uses TRBV5-1 and TRBJ2-3, with 7 bases fitting TRBD1. CDR3 length: 15 residues. With V trimmed by 3 bases and J by 0 bases, 4 bases remained unmatched. Looked up from germline, CDR1 is SGHRS and CDR2 is YFSETQ. The CDR3 here is CASSSLTGSTDTQYF. In DNA form, the CDR3 reads TGCGCCAGCAGCTCCCTGACAGGGAGCACAGATACGCAGTATTTT.

The chain combines TRBV10-3 with TRBJ2-1; D gene uncertain. This CDR3 region has 15 residues. Germline CDR1 and CDR2: ENHRY and SYGVKD. V was shortened by 0 bases and J by 2 bases, with 8 bases between the two germline ends. CDR3 residues: CAISESLATYNEQFF. DNA for the CDR3: TGTGCCATCAGTGAGTCTTTAGCAACCTACAATGAGCAGTTCTTC.

The V and J genes are TRBV3-1 (or the pseudogene TRBV3-2) and TRBJ1-3; no reliable D call. V gave up 3 bases and J gave up 0 bases, with 12 bases separating them. This CDR3 has 16 amino acids. Germline V CDR1 and CDR2: LGHDT, YNNKEL (reference sequence). The CDR3 sequence: CASSQPQVCSGNTIYF. DNA for the CDR3: TGTGCCAGCAGCCAGCCCCAGGTTTGCTCTGGAAACACCATATATTTT.

This clone has only a few counts. The genes are TRBV4-3 and TRBJ1-5, with TRBD1 matching 10 bases. The CDR3 runs 15 residues. Trimming removed 0 bases from V and 7 bases from J; junction bases left unmatched: 3. CDR1 and CDR2 from the germline V gene are LGHNA and YSLEER. The CDR3 nucleotides read TGCGCCAGCAGCCAAGAGTGGACAGGGGGGCAGCCCCAGCATTTT. Its translation: CASSQEWTGGQPQHF.

The chain has TRBV9 and TRBJ2-5, with 7 bases matching TRBD2. The CDR3 totals 15 residues. V was pared by 2 bases and J by 2 bases, with 6 bases of the junction left unmatched. Looked up from germline, CDR1 is SGDLS and CDR2 is YYNGEE. CDR3 amino acids: CASSVPLGGQETQYF. The CDR3, as DNA: TGTGCCAGCAGCGTCCCCCTGGGGGGGCAAGAGACCCAGTACTTC.

This clone has just one count. The chain employs TRBV10-3 and TRBJ2-3, with D possibly matching TRBD1 (5 bases). The CDR3 runs to 17 residues. Trimming cost V 6 bases and J 0 bases, with 19 bases left between them. In germline, CDR1 is ENHRY, CDR2 SYGVKD. The CDR3 reads CAISDTPGITSTDTQYF. For the CDR3, the DNA is TGTGCCATCAGCGACACTCCAGGGATAACTAGCACAGATACGCAGTATTTT.

The rearrangement links TRBV6-6 to TRBJ1-3; D gene unclear. This CDR3 comprises 13 residues. Germline V gene lookup returns CDR1 MNHNY and CDR2 SVGAGI (reference sequence). V lost 8 bases and J 0 bases, leaving 8 bases between the germline ends. The CDR3 DNA reads as TGTGCCAGCGTTAGGAGCTCTGGAAACACCATATATTTT. Its translation is CASVRSSGNTIYF.

DNA of the CDR3: TGTGCCAGCAGCTTAGTCTCCTCAACTAGCGGGGGGGCCACAGATACGCAGTATTTT. It translates to CASSLVSSTSGGATDTQYF. The rearrangement links TRBV7-2 to TRBJ2-3, with 13 bases that match TRBD2. CDR1 SGHTA and CDR2 FQGNSA come from the germline V gene. Unmatched junction bases numbered 9, after V lost 1 base and J lost 2 bases. The CDR3 is made up of 19 amino acids.

The CDR3 coding sequence is TGTGCCAGCAGTCCCCGGGTAAACATTCAGTACTTC. Its protein is CASSPRVNIQYF. The chain joins TRBV12-3 or TRBV12-4 to TRBJ2-4, with D hard to call. V was shortened by 5 bases and J by 6 bases, with 8 bases between the two germline ends. The CDR3 runs 12 residues.

Note on this clone: Mismatch with germline at one junction end may stem from a read error. The rearrangement uses TRBV7-7 and TRBJ2-1, with TRBD2 identical over 11 bases. The CDR3 has 15 residues. CDR1 is SSHAT and CDR2 is FNYEAQ in the germline V gene (reference sequence). The CDR3 sequence: CASSPTSGGNNEQFF. The DNA of the CDR3 is TGTGCTAGCAGCCCAACTAGCGGGGGTAACAATGAGCAGTTCTTC.

This clone was observed once. The V and J genes are TRBV6-2 or TRBV6-3 and TRBJ1-4; no reliable D call. This CDR3 has 15 residues. V was pared by 0 bases and J by 3 bases, with 8 bases between. Looked up from germline, CDR1 is MNHEY and CDR2 is SVGEGT. CDR3 sequence: CASSYSRGSNEKLFF. In DNA form, the CDR3 reads TGTGCCAGCAGTTACTCACGCGGATCTAATGAAAAACTGTTTTTT.

This clone was found once. The chain couples TRBV6-5 to TRBJ2-7, with a weak D call TRBD1 (5 bases). The CDR3 is made up of 13 amino acids. V lost 11 bases and J lost 3, with 17 bases in between. CDR1 and CDR2 (germline): MNHEY, SVGAGI. The CDR3: CAGWGDYNYEQYF. Written as DNA, the CDR3 is TGTGCCGGATGGGGCGATTATAACTACGAGCAGTACTTC.